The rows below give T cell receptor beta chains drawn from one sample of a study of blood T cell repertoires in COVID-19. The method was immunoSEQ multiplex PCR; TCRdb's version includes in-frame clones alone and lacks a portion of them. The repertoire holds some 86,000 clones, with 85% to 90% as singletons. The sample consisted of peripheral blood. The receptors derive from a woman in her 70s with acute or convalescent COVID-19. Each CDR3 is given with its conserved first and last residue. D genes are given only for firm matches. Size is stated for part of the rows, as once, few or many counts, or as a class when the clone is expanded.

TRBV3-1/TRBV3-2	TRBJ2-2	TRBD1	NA	CASSQSTGGGEELFF	TGTGCCAGCAGCCAGTCGACAGGGGGCGGGGAGGAGCTGTTTTTT
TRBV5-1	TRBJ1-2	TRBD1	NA	CASSRWDSNYGYTF	TGCGCCAGCAGCCGTTGGGACAGCAACTATGGCTACACCTTC
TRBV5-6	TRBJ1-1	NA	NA	CASQIGEGTEAFF	TGTGCCAGCCAGATAGGCGAGGGCACTGAAGCTTTCTTT
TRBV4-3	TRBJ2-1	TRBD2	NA	CASSQDKEQHSGRPWLNEQFF	TGCGCCAGCAGCCAAGATAAGGAACAACATAGCGGGAGGCCTTGGCTCAATGAGCAGTTCTTC
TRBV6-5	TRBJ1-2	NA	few	CASREGGYGYTF	TGTGCCAGCAGGGAGGGCGGCTATGGCTACACCTTC
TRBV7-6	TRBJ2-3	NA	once	CASSSFSDTQYF	TGTGCCAGCAGCTCCTTCTCAGATACGCAGTATTTT
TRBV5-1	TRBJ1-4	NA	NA	CASRSRLDEKLFF	TGCGCCAGCAGATCCAGGCTCGATGAAAAACTGTTTTTT
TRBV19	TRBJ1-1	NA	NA	CASSIVGTVNTEAFF	TGTGCCAGTAGTATTGTCGGTACGGTGAACACTGAAGCTTTCTTT
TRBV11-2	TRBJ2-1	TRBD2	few	CASSRGSGSSNEQFF	TGTGCCAGCAGCCGGGGTAGCGGGAGTTCCAATGAGCAGTTCTTC
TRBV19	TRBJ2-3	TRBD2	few	CASSNGLAGADTQYF	TGTGCCAGTAGTAATGGACTAGCGGGGGCGGATACGCAGTATTTT
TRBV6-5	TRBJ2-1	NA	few	CASIEGGTSYNEQFF	TGTGCCAGCATCGAAGGGGGAACCTCCTACAATGAGCAGTTCTTC
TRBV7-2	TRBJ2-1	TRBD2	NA	CASSTGTRSNEQFF	TGTGCCAGCAGCACCGGGACTAGATCTAATGAGCAGTTCTTC
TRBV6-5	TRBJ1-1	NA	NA	CASSYGRGAGTEAFF	TGTGCCAGCAGTTACGGGCGGGGCGCAGGGACTGAAGCTTTCTTT
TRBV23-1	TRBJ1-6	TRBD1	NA	CASTVGQGASNSPLHF	TGCGCCAGCACTGTAGGACAGGGGGCGTCCAATTCACCCCTCCACTTT
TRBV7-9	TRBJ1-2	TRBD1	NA	CASSPDRSYGYTF	TGTGCCAGCAGCCCGGACAGGTCCTATGGCTACACCTTC
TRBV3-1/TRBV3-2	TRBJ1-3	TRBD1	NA	CASSQVPGGFGNTIYF	TGTGCCAGCAGCCAAGTACCAGGGGGCTTTGGAAACACCATATATTTT
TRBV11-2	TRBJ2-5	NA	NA	CASSSGEQETQYF	TGTGCCAGCAGCTCGGGAGAGCAAGAGACCCAGTACTTC
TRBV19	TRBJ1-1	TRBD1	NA	CASSITGANTEAFF	TGTGCCAGTAGTATCACAGGGGCAAACACTGAAGCTTTCTTT
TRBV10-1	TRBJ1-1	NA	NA	CASKRQVNTEAHF	TGCGCCAGCAAAAGACAGGTGAACACTGAAGCCCACTTT
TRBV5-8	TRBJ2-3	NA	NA	CASSPRHFADTQYF	TGTGCCAGCAGCCCCCGACATTTCGCAGATACGCAGTATTTT
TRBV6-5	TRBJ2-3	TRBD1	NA	CASSPTGDWADTQYF	TGTGCCAGCAGCCCCACAGGGGATTGGGCAGATACGCAGTATTTT
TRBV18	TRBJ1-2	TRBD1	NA	CASSQGQGDGYTF	TGTGCCAGCTCACAGGGACAGGGGGATGGCTACACCTTC
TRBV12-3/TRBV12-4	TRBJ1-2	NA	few	CASRLQGYGYTF	TGTGCCAGCAGACTACAGGGTTATGGCTACACCTTC
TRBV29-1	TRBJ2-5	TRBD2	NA	CSVDRTSGEQETQYF	TGCAGCGTAGACCGGACTAGCGGGGAACAAGAGACCCAGTACTTC
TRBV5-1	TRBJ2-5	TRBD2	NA	CASSPGGREGRKETQYF	TGCGCCAGCAGCCCTGGTGGGCGGGAGGGCCGTAAAGAGACCCAGTACTTC
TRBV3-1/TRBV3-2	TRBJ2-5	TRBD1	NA	CASSPGQGAWETQYF	TGTGCCAGCAGTCCAGGACAGGGGGCCTGGGAGACCCAGTACTTC
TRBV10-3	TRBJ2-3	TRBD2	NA	CAIRGDILAGVTDTQYF	TGTGCCATCAGAGGCGACATCCTAGCGGGAGTTACAGATACGCAGTATTTT
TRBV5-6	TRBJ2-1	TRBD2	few	CASSGRLAGPLGDEQFF	TGTGCCAGCAGCGGGAGACTAGCGGGACCACTCGGGGATGAGCAGTTCTTC
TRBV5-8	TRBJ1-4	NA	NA	CASSSRAANEKLFF	TGTGCCAGCAGCTCCAGGGCGGCGAATGAAAAACTGTTTTTT
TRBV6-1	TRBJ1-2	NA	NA	CASSEPWGDGYTF	TGTGCCAGCAGTGAACCATGGGGAGATGGCTACACCTTC
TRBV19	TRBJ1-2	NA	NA	CASSIGTAYYGYTF	TGTGCCAGTAGTATAGGGACAGCCTACTATGGCTACACCTTC
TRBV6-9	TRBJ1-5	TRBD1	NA	CASSWTGGSNQPQHF	TGTGCCAGCAGTTGGACAGGGGGCAGCAATCAGCCCCAGCATTTT
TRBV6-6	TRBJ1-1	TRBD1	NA	CASSDSRTGITEAFF	TGTGCCAGCAGTGACAGTAGGACAGGGATCACTGAAGCTTTCTTT
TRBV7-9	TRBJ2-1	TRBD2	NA	CASSRIPTSGRGNEQFF	TGTGCCAGCAGCCGCATACCGACTAGCGGGAGAGGGAATGAGCAGTTCTTC
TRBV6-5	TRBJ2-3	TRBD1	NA	CASSIGGARTDTQYF	TGTGCCAGCAGTATAGGGGGCGCACGAACAGATACGCAGTATTTT
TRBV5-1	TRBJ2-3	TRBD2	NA	CASSFVREGSTDTQYF	TGCGCCAGCAGCTTCGTCCGGGAGGGCTCCACAGATACGCAGTATTTT
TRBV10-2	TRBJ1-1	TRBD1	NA	CASGPRDRVVGEAFF	TGCGCCAGCGGACCCCGGGACAGGGTGGTTGGTGAAGCTTTCTTT
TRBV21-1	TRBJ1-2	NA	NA	CASSISGCGYTF	TGTGCCAGCAGCATATCGGGGTGTGGCTACACCTTC
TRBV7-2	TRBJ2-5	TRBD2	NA	CASMGGLAGMQETQYF	TGTGCCAGCATGGGTGGGCTAGCGGGAATGCAAGAGACCCAGTACTTC
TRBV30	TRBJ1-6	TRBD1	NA	CAWSGDRGNSPLHF	TGTGCCTGGAGTGGGGACAGGGGTAATTCACCCCTCCACTTT
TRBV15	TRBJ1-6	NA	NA	CATSRDRQGNSPLHF	TGTGCCACCAGCAGAGATCGCCAGGGTAATTCACCCCTCCACTTT